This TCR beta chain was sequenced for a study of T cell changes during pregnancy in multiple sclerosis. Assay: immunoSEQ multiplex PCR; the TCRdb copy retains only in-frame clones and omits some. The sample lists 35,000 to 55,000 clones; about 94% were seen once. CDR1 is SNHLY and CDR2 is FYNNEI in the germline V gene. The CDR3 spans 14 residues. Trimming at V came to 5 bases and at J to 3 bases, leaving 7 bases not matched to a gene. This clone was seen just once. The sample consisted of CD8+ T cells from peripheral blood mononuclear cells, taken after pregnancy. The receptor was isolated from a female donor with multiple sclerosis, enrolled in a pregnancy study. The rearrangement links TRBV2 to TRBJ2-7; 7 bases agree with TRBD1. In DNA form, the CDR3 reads TGTGCCAGCAGTCCCCGGGCAGGGGGCTACGAGCAGTACTTC. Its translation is CASSPRAGGYEQYF.